Presented here are 5 T cell receptor beta chains from one specimen sequenced in a study of vaccination and CD4 T cells after COVID-19. Sequencing of cultured CD4+ T cell DNA used the Oncomine TCR Beta short-read assay. TCRdb itself ran the PCR reads through MiXCR, one entry per CDR3 protein. The sample lists about 16,000 distinct CDR3 sequences, about 45% seen once, with approximately 7% in the top ten. Documented treatment: roughly ten-day PBMC culture with coronavirus spike peptide pools or control peptides (ViraFEST assay). These receptors have no known antigen. Material: CD4+ T cells from blood, cultured in vitro, obtained after SARS-CoV-2 vaccination. These TCRs come from a human donor who had recovered from COVID-19.

The rearrangement uses TRBV7-2 and TRBJ1-3; D gene unclear. V was trimmed by 8 bases and J by 4 bases, leaving 3 bases between them. CDR1 and CDR2 from the germline V gene are SGHTA and FQGNSA. The CDR3 is 10 amino acids. DNA for the CDR3: TGTGCCAGCGGCGGAAACACCATATATTTT. Translated, it gives CASGGNTIYF. The full variable domain, in which reference TRBV7-2 and TRBJ1-3 provide the parts outside the CDR3, is GAGVSQSPSNKVTEKGKDVELRCDPISGHTALYWYRQSLGQGLEFLIYFQGNSAPDKSGLPSDRFSAERTGGSVSTLTIQRTQQEDSAVYLCASGGNTIYFGEGSWLTVV.

This clonotype came up a few times. The V gene is TRBV7-3, the J gene TRBJ2-4; 9 bases are a match to TRBD2. Germline values: CDR1 SGHTA, CDR2 FQGTGA. The junction had 1 base not matched to a gene; V was cut back by 2 bases and J by 2 bases. CDR3 length: 15 amino acids. This chain's CDR3 is CASSLAGGPKNIQYF. CDR3 DNA: TGTGCCAGCAGCTTAGCGGGAGGGCCCAAAAACATTCAGTACTTC.

This chain links TRBV27 with TRBJ2-1; maybe TRBD2 (6 bases). This CDR3 has 17 amino acids. Per the germline V gene, CDR1 is MNHEY and CDR2 is SMNVEV (reference sequence). Trimming stripped 6 bases from V and 6 bases from J, with 24 bases between. Here the CDR3 DNA reads TGTGCCAGCAGCTCTACCACGACTAGATTCACGCTCAATGAGCAGTTCTTC. As protein: CASSSTTTRFTLNEQFF.

This clonotype was seen a few times. V usage is TRBV6-5 and J usage is TRBJ2-3; 10 nucleotides agree with TRBD2. V was pared by 4 bases and J by 4 bases, with 11 bases of the junction left unmatched. Germline-derived CDR1 and CDR2 are MNHEY and SVGAGI. This CDR3 region has 17 residues. CDR3 protein: CASSSPLGAGGPDTQYF. CDR3 coding DNA: TGTGCCAGCAGTTCCCCGCTGGGAGCGGGAGGGCCAGATACGCAGTATTTT.

The V call is TRBV6-1, the J call TRBJ1-5; D is perhaps TRBD1 (6 bases). This CDR3 has 19 residues. V was pared by 5 bases and J by 2 bases, with 25 bases between. From germline, CDR1 is MNHNS and CDR2 SASEGT. Here the CDR3 DNA reads TGTGCCAGCAGTCACCTCCCCTGGACTGAGGGGGTAGGCAATCAGCCCCAGCATTTT. This codes for CASSHLPWTEGVGNQPQHF.